These 12 T cell receptor beta chains were all obtained from the same sample, sequenced in a study of OX40 agonist ivuxolimab in advanced cancers. Library method: the immunoSEQ multiplex PCR assay. This immuneACCESS table, as held by TCRdb, lists in-frame sequences with V and J called but not all clones. Of the missing ones, under half trace to an unresolved V gene in checked studies; the others have no known cause. The sample has fewer than 40,000 clones on record, approximately 80% of them singletons. In total, the top ten clones hold 20% to 25% of the sample. Sequencing used CD4+ or CD8+ T cells sorted from blood, obtained in a trial of the OX40 agonist ivuxolimab. The source of these receptors is an adult with an advanced solid tumor such as melanoma, head and neck, liver or kidney cancer.

This clone has more than one count but fewer than ten. This chain uses TRBV6-1 with TRBJ1-5; D perhaps matches TRBD1 (6 bases). Germline loops: CDR1 MNHNS, CDR2 SASEGT. Trimming cost V 2 bases and J 1 base, with 18 bases left between them. The CDR3 is 18 amino acids. In nucleotides, the CDR3 is TGTGCCAGCAGTGAATCACCCTACTCAGGGGCGAGCAATCAGCCCCAGCATTTT. This gives the protein CASSESPYSGASNQPQHF.

The gene calls are TRBV4-1 and TRBJ2-5, with TRBD2 as a possible D gene (5 bases). This CDR3 is built from 13 residues. V was pared by 2 bases and J by 4 bases, with 8 bases between. CDR1 and CDR2 from the germline V gene are MGHRA and YSYEKL. CDR3 region: CASSQPLGETQYF. CDR3 DNA sequence: TGCGCCAGCAGCCAACCACTAGGAGAGACCCAGTACTTC.

CDR3 sequence (DNA): TGCGCCAGCAGCCGTGACGATACAGCCTACGAGCAGTACTTC. It translates to CASSRDDTAYEQYF. The rearrangement links TRBV5-1 to TRBJ2-7, with D hard to call. This CDR3 region has 14 residues. Germline CDR1 and CDR2: SGHRS and YFSETQ. V lost 4 bases and J 2 bases, leaving 13 bases between the germline ends.

This clone was seen a handful of times. This chain links TRBV6-1 with TRBJ2-1; D is perhaps TRBD1 (6 bases). This CDR3 has 15 residues. Germline-derived CDR1 and CDR2 are MNHNS and SASEGT. The V and J ends lost 3 bases and 5 bases respectively, with 14 bases between them. The CDR3 nucleotides are TGTGCCAGCAGTGAGCAGCAGGGGAGCAACAATGAGCAGTTCTTC. Translated: CASSEQQGSNNEQFF.

The gene calls are TRBV5-1 and TRBJ2-5; D is unclear. V was shortened by 4 bases and J by 5 bases, with 12 bases between the two germline ends. CDR1 and CDR2 (germline): SGHRS, YFSETQ. The CDR3 contains 13 residues. The CDR3 protein is CASSGGPGETQYF. The CDR3 nucleotides read TGCGCCAGCAGCGGCGGACCGGGTGAGACCCAGTACTTC.

This clone was seen more than once but under ten times. The identical CDR3 is also encoded by other nucleotide sequences in the sample. The rearrangement joins TRBV7-9 to TRBJ2-5, with 9 bases lining up with TRBD2. V trimming: 5 bases; J trimming: 4 bases; junction bases outside the gene matches: 8. The CDR3 length is 15 residues. Germline V CDR1 and CDR2: SEHNR, FQNEAQ (reference sequence). The CDR3 bases are TGTGCCAGCAGCCCCTTGGCGGGGGGGCTAGAGACCCAGTACTTC. Translated, it gives CASSPLAGGLETQYF.

The V and J genes are TRBV6-1 and TRBJ2-7, with a possible D match to TRBD1 (6 bases). The V end was cut by 6 bases, the J end by 0 bases, with 12 bases between. CDR1 is MNHNS, CDR2 SASEGT, per germline. This CDR3 has 14 amino acids. Here the CDR3 reads CASRVGTLSYEQYF. In DNA, the CDR3 is TGTGCCAGCAGGGTAGGGACACTCTCCTACGAGCAGTACTTC.

This clone has only a few counts. The V gene is TRBV7-9, the J gene TRBJ2-7; maybe TRBD1 (5 bases). This CDR3 has 13 residues. Per the germline V gene, CDR1 is SEHNR and CDR2 is FQNEAQ (reference sequence). V was clipped by 3 bases and J by 7 bases, with 13 bases between them. The CDR3 loop reads CASSFQQASEQYF. As DNA, the CDR3 is TGTGCCAGCAGCTTCCAACAGGCCTCTGAGCAGTACTTC.

This clone is classed as medium-sized. This sequence joins TRBV9 and TRBJ1-6, with D perhaps matching TRBD1 (5 bases). There are 16 residues in the CDR3. V was clipped by 0 bases and J by 2 bases, with 9 bases between them. Looked up from germline, CDR1 is SGDLS and CDR2 is YYNGEE. The CDR3 sequence: CASSVGGETYNSPLHF. The CDR3 DNA reads as TGTGCCAGCAGCGTAGGGGGGGAGACCTATAATTCACCCCTCCACTTT.

The V gene is TRBV2, the J gene TRBJ1-2; no definite D call. CDR3 length equals 17 residues. The germline CDR1 and CDR2 sequences are SNHLY and FYNNEI. Deletions cut 5 bases from V and 3 bases from J, with 22 bases between. Here the CDR3 DNA reads TGTGCCAGCAGTCGAAAGGGCCCCAGGTTTAGGGACTATGGCTACACCTTC. Protein product: CASSRKGPRFRDYGYTF.

The chain couples TRBV7-6 to TRBJ2-7; 13 nucleotides match TRBD2. The V gene end was trimmed by 10 bases and the J gene end by 3 bases; junction bases not matched to a gene: 3. Germline loops: CDR1 SGHVS, CDR2 FNYEAQ. The CDR3 loop spans 13 amino acids. This CDR3 is CATGLAGDYEQYF. CDR3 bases: TGTGCCACCGGACTAGCGGGGGACTACGAGCAGTACTTC.

With regard to this clone: A read error may produce the germline difference seen at one junction end. The chain links TRBV7-7 to TRBJ2-2, with unresolved D. Per germline, CDR1 SSHAT and CDR2 FNYEAQ (reference sequence). This CDR3 has 15 residues. The CDR3: CASTLRGDGTGELFF. The CDR3 DNA sequence: TGTGCTAGCACCCTACGTGGGGATGGCACCGGGGAGCTGTTTTTT.